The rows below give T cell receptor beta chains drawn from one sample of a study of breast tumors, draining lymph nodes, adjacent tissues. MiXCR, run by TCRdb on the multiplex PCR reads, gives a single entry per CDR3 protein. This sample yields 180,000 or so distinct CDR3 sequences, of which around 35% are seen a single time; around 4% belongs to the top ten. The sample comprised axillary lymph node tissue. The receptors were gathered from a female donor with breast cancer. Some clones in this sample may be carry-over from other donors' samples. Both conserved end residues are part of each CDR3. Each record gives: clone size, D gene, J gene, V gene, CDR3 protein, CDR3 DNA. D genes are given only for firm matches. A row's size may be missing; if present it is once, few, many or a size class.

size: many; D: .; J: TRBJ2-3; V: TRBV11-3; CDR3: CASSPGLEADTQYF; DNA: TGTGCCAGCAGCCCGGGACTGGAAGCAGATACGCAGTATTTT
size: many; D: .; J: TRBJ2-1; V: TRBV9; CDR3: CASSVVPSSYNEQFF; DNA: TGTGCCAGCAGCGTAGTGCCGAGCTCCTACAATGAGCAGTTCTTC
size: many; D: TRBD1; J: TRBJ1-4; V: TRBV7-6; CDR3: CASSQDRGLEKLFF; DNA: TGTGCCAGCAGCCAAGACAGGGGGCTTGAAAAACTGTTTTTT
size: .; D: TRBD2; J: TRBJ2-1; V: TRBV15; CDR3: CATSRGLAGVNNEQFF; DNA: TGTGCCACCAGCAGGGGCCTAGCGGGGGTTAACAATGAGCAGTTCTTC
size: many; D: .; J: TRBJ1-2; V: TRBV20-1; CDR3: CSASSLARTYGYTF; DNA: TGCAGTGCTAGTTCATTGGCCCGAACTTATGGCTACACCTTC
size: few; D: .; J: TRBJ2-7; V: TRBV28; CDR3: CASSSLIRYEQYF; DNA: TGTGCCAGCAGTTCCTTGATACGATACGAGCAGTACTTC
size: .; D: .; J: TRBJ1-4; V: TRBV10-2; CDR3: CASRDRTATYEQYFGPGLGEKLSF; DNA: .
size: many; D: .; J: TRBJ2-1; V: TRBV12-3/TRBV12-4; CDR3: CASSLVRNNEQFF; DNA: TGTGCCAGCAGTTTAGTCCGGAACAATGAGCAGTTCTTC
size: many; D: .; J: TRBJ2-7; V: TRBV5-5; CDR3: CASSLSVAYEQYF; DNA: TGTGCCAGCAGCTTGTCTGTTGCCTACGAGCAGTACTTC
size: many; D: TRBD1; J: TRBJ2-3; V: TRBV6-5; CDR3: CASRPRDRARHSTDTQYF; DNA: TGTGCCAGCAGACCCCGGGACAGGGCGCGACATAGCACAGATACGCAGTATTTT
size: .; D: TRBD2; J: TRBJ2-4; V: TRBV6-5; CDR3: CASSPSGGVKNIQYF; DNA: TGTGCCAGCAGCCCGAGCGGGGGGGTCAAAAACATTCAGTACTTC
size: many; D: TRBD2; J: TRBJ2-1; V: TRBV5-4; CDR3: CASSLTGGRVNEQFF; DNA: TGTGCCAGCAGCTTGACGGGCGGGAGAGTGAATGAGCAGTTCTTC
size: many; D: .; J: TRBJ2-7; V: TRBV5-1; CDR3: CASSLGQGFGNEQYF; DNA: TGCGCCAGCAGCTTGGGTCAGGGGTTCGGTAACGAGCAGTACTTC
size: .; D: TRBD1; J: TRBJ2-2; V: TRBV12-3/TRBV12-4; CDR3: CASSLDPRDSSIVF; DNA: TGTGCCAGCAGTTTGGATCCCCGGGACAGTTCTATTGTCTTT
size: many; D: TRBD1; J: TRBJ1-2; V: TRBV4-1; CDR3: CASSQEKGQGKGDGYTF; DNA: TGCGCCAGCAGCCAAGAGAAGGGACAGGGGAAGGGAGATGGCTACACCTTC
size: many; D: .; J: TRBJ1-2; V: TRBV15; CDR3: CATSQGGSNYGYTF; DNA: TGTGCCACCAGCCAGGGAGGGTCAAACTATGGCTACACCTTC
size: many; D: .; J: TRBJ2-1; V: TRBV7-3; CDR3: CASSLSLRRDGEQFF; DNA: TGTGCCAGCAGCTTAAGTTTACGCAGGGATGGTGAGCAGTTCTTC
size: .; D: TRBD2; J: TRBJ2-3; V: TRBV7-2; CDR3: CASSPGGGGLAADTQYF; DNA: TGTGCCAGCAGCCCGGGGGGGGGAGGGTTAGCGGCAGATACGCAGTATTTT
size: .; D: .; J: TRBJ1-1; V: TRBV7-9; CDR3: CASSLSGSTEAFF; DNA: TGTGCCAGCAGCTTATCAGGGTCCACTGAAGCTTTCTTT
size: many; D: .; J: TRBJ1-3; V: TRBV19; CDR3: CASRPPAGHSGNTIYF; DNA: TGTGCCAGTAGGCCCCCGGCAGGCCACTCTGGAAACACCATATATTTT
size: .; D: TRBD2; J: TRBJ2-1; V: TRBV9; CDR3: CASSVELAGLGNEQFF; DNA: TGTGCCAGCAGCGTAGAACTAGCGGGATTAGGCAATGAGCAGTTCTTC
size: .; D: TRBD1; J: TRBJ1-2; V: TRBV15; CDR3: CATSSLTGGRYGYTF; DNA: TGTGCCACCAGCAGCTTGACAGGGGGCCGGTATGGCTACACCTTC
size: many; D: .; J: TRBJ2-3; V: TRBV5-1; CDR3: CASSPPTDRSTDTQYF; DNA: TGCGCCAGCAGCCCCCCGACAGATAGAAGCACAGATACGCAGTATTTT
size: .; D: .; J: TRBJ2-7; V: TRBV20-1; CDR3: CSASWGGGGEQYF; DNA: TGCAGTGCTAGTTGGGGAGGTGGCGGCGAGCAGTACTTC
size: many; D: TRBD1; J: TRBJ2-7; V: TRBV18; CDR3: CASSRTRTGGSYEQYF; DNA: TGTGCCAGCTCCCGTACCAGGACAGGGGGATCCTACGAGCAGTACTTC
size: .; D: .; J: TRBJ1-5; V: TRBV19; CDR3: CASSKQGGQPQHF; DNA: TGTGCCAGTAGTAAACAGGGCGGCCAGCCCCAGCATTTT
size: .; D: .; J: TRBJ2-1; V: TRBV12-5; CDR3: CASGLGLAPNERFF; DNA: TGTGCTAGTGGTTTGGGGCTAGCACCCAATGAGCGGTTCTTC
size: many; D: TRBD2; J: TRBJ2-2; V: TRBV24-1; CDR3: CATSSGSERGGLRAGELFF; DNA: TGTGCCACCAGTTCCGGTTCAGAGCGGGGGGGCCTGAGGGCCGGGGAGCTGTTTTTT
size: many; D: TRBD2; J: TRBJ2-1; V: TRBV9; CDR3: CASSSRLAGGRNEQFF; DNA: TGTGCCAGCAGCTCGCGACTAGCGGGAGGGCGCAATGAGCAGTTCTTC
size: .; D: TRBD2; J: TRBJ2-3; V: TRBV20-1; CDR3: CSARGGASGTPSTDTQYF; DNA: TGCAGTGCTCGGGGGGGGGCTAGCGGGACACCTAGCACAGATACGCAGTATTTT
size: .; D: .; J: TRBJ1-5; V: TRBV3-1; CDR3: CASSQVLAGRPRHF; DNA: TGTGCCAGCAGCCAAGTTCTAGCGGGGAGGCCCCGGCATTTT
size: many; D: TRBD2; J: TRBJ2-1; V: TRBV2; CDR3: CASSEGGLAGRDEQFF; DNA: TGTGCCAGCAGTGAAGGGGGACTAGCGGGTAGGGATGAGCAGTTCTTC
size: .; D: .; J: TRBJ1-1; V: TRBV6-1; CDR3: CASSEPGGGDTEAFF; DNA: TGTGCCAGCAGTGAACCCGGTGGCGGGGACACTGAAGCTTTCTTT
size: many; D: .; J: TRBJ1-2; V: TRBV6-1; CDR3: CASSQPSRLYGYTF; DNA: TGTGCCAGCAGTCAACCCTCTCGCCTCTATGGCTACACCTTC
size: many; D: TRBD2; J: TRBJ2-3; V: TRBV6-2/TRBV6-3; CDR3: CASSFPPGLAGGGTQYF; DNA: TGTGCCAGCAGTTTCCCACCGGGACTAGCGGGGGGAGGTACGCAGTATTTT
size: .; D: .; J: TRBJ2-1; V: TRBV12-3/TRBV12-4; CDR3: CASSPRGGSCNEQFF; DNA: TGTGCCAGCAGCCCCAGGGGAGGGTCGTGCAATGAGCAGTTCTTC
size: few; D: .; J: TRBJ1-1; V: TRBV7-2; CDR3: CASSFHGKLNTEAFF; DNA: TGTGCCAGCAGCTTTCACGGCAAGTTGAACACTGAAGCTTTCTTT
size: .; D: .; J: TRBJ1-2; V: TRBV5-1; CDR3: CASSPVSFCGSSHSYGYTF; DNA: TGCGCCAGCAGCCCTGTATCCTTCTGCGGCAGCTCTCACTCCTATGGCTACACCTTC
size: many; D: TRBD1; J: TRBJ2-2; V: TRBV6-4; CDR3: CASSDDRDGELFF; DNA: TGTGCCAGCAGTGACGACAGGGACGGGGAGCTGTTTTTT
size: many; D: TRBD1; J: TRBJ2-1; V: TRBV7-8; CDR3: CASSIQTGAYNEQFF; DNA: TGTGCCAGCAGCATTCAGACAGGGGCCTACAATGAGCAGTTCTTC
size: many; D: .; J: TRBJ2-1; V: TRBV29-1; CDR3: CSVEGLLNEQFF; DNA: TGCAGCGTTGAAGGTCTGCTTAATGAGCAGTTCTTC
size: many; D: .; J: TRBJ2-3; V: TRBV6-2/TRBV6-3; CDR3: CASSALGSASDTQYF; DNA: TGTGCCAGCAGTGCTCTAGGGTCGGCGTCAGATACGCAGTATTTT
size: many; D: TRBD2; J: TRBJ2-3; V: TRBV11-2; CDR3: CASSLFGGSTDTQYF; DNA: TGTGCCAGCAGCTTATTCGGCGGGAGTACAGATACGCAGTATTTT
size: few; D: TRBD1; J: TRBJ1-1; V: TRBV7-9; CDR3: CASSFGTGGSTEAFF; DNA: TGTGCCAGCAGCTTCGGGACAGGGGGGAGCACTGAAGCTTTCTTT
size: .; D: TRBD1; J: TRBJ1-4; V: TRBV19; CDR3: CASSTAGGFNEKLFF; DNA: TGTGCCAGTAGTACCGCAGGGGGCTTTAATGAAAAACTGTTCTTT
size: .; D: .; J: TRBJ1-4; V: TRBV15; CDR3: CATSRVGATGEKLFF; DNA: TGTGCCACCAGCAGAGTAGGTGCAACTGGTGAAAAACTGTTTTTT
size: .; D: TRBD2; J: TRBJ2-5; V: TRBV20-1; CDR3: CSARDLGGTQETQYF; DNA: TGCAGTGCTAGAGATCTCGGGGGGACTCAAGAGACCCAGTACTTC